This is a list of T cell receptor beta chains from one sample in a study of shared clonotypes between healthy human individuals. The assay was immunoSEQ multiplex PCR, and TCRdb's table has in-frame clones only and misses some. The table lists more than 2,000,000 clones, over 90% of them singletons, with 0.35% to 0.5% in the top ten. Sample: naive CD4+ T cells from PBMCs. The receptors stem from a young man in good health. Some clones in this sample may be carry-over from other donors' samples. Each CDR3 is given with its conserved first and last residue. D genes are given only for firm matches.

d_call: TRBD1; j_call: TRBJ2-7; v_call: TRBV6-5; cdr3_aa: CASRETGENSYEQYF; cdr3_nt: TGTGCCAGCAGAGAGACAGGGGAGAACTCCTACGAGCAGTACTTC
d_call: TRBD2; j_call: TRBJ2-1; v_call: TRBV7-9; cdr3_aa: CASSSGLANEQFF; cdr3_nt: TGTGCCAGCAGCTCGGGACTAGCCAATGAGCAGTTCTTC
d_call: NA; j_call: TRBJ1-3; v_call: TRBV4-1; cdr3_aa: CASSPPLILEGRNTIYF; cdr3_nt: TGCGCCAGCAGCCCCCCTCTCATATTAGAGGGGCGAAACACCATATATTTT
d_call: NA; j_call: TRBJ2-7; v_call: TRBV1; cdr3_aa: CTSSQDPDGYEQYF; cdr3_nt: TGCACCAGCAGCCAAGATCCGGACGGTTACGAGCAGTACTTC
d_call: NA; j_call: TRBJ2-7; v_call: TRBV5-6; cdr3_aa: CASSPRQVNYEQYF; cdr3_nt: TGTGCCAGCAGCCCCCGACAGGTAAACTACGAGCAGTACTTC
d_call: NA; j_call: TRBJ2-3; v_call: TRBV5-4; cdr3_aa: CASSQDPRTDTQYF; cdr3_nt: TGCGCCAGCAGCCAAGATCCACGCACAGATACGCAGTATTTT
d_call: NA; j_call: TRBJ1-4; v_call: TRBV7-8; cdr3_aa: CASSGQTATNEKLFF; cdr3_nt: TGTGCCAGCAGCGGACAGACAGCAACTAATGAAAAACTGTTTTTT
d_call: TRBD1; j_call: TRBJ2-2; v_call: TRBV11-3; cdr3_aa: CASSAGQGDTGELFF; cdr3_nt: TGTGCCAGCAGCGCAGGACAGGGAGACACCGGGGAGCTGTTTTTT
d_call: NA; j_call: TRBJ2-2; v_call: TRBV19; cdr3_aa: CASSINGNTGELFF; cdr3_nt: TGTGCCAGTAGTATTAACGGAAACACCGGGGAGCTGTTTTTT
d_call: NA; j_call: TRBJ2-1; v_call: TRBV11-2; cdr3_aa: CASGGGRSSYNEQFF; cdr3_nt: TGTGCCAGCGGAGGGGGCAGGAGCTCCTACAATGAGCAGTTCTTC